Below are 26 T cell receptor beta chains sequenced from a single sample in a study of T cells in Graves' hyperthyroidism and ophthalmopathy. It was RNA transcripts that yielded the amplified TCR beta CDR3 regions. An initial round of RT-PCR targeting the TCR CDR3 relied on the HTBI primer set. TCRdb reanalysed the multiplex PCR reads using MiXCR and keeps one entry per CDR3 protein. The sample comprises about 180,000 distinct CDR3 sequences, about a sixth of which are singletons, and 25% to 35% rests with the top ten. The sequencing sample was made of blood. These receptors were collected from a woman aged 50 to 65 with Graves' hyperthyroidism.

A note on this clonotype: It may be a read error: a sequence one base away is much more abundant. The chain employs TRBV11-2 and TRBJ2-6, with a possible D match to TRBD1 (5 bases). From germline, CDR1 is SGHAT and CDR2 FQNNGV. CDR3 length equals 13 residues. The CDR3 protein is CASSTSGADVLTF. CDR3 DNA: TGTGCCAGCAGCACCTCTGGGGCCGACGTCCTGACTTTC.

The chain couples TRBV28 to TRBJ2-5, with 9 bases fitting TRBD1. The J segment lost 12 bases and the V segment lost 3 bases, leaving 2 bases of the junction unmatched. CDR3 size: 11 residues. Looked up from germline, CDR1 is MDHEN and CDR2 is SYDVKM. CDR3 nucleotides: TGTGCCAGCAGTTTCGACAGGGGGGAGTACTTC. This sequence encodes CASSFDRGEYF.

This clonotype has ten or more counts. V is TRBV9 and J is TRBJ2-7, with D unclear. The CDR3 covers 14 residues. The V gene's germline CDR1 is SGDLS and CDR2 YYNGEE. The V gene lost 0 bases and the J gene lost 1 base, with 8 bases spanning the gap. CDR3 DNA: TGTGCCAGCAGCGTAGATGGGTTATCCTACGAGCAGTACTTC. Translated, it gives CASSVDGLSYEQYF.

This chain links TRBV7-9 with TRBJ1-2; D gene unclear. Trimming stripped 5 bases from V and 8 bases from J, with 18 bases between. Germline lookup yields CDR1 SEHNR and CDR2 FQNEAQ (reference sequence). This CDR3 region has 14 residues. The CDR3 sequence: CASSPTTGMGGYTF. The CDR3 DNA reads as TGTGCCAGCAGCCCTACCACGGGTATGGGGGGCTACACCTTC.

This clonotype was counted many times. The chain carries TRBV28 and TRBJ2-2, with D unclear. From germline, CDR1 is MDHEN and CDR2 SYDVKM. The CDR3 contains 18 residues. V was cut by 3 bases and J by 1 base, with 18 bases left in between. The CDR3 spells CASSFRRQQRKNTGELFF. The CDR3 DNA is TGTGCCAGCAGTTTTAGGCGTCAGCAGAGGAAGAACACCGGGGAGCTGTTTTTT.

This clonotype was counted at least ten times. The DNA for the CDR3 is TGCGCCAGCAGCTTGGGTGGGGCGGGGGAGCAGTACTTC. It encodes CASSLGGAGEQYF. The rearrangement joins TRBV5-1 to TRBJ2-7; D perhaps matches TRBD2 (6 bases). CDR1 and CDR2 (germline): SGHRS, YFSETQ. Trimming took off 0 bases at V and 7 bases at J, with 11 bases between the two ends. The CDR3 has 13 amino acids.

This clonotype appeared many times. The chain carries TRBV10-3 and TRBJ1-2, with TRBD1 identical over 7 bases. CDR1 and CDR2 from the germline V gene are ENHRY and SYGVKD. V was clipped by 5 bases and J by 5 bases; unmatched bases: 5. The CDR3 sequence is 13 residues long. The CDR3 is CAISFGTEYGYTF. CDR3 DNA: TGTGCCATCAGTTTCGGGACAGAGTATGGCTACACCTTC.

This clonotype has at least ten counts. The genes are TRBV19 and TRBJ1-5; D possibly corresponds to TRBD1 (5 bases). The CDR3 runs to 15 residues. Trimming stripped 1 base from V and 2 bases from J, with 9 bases between. The germline gives CDR1 LNHDA, CDR2 SQIVND (reference sequence). The CDR3, as DNA: TGTGCCAGTAGTATAGCATGGGACCGCAATCAGCCCCAGCATTTT. Translating it yields CASSIAWDRNQPQHF. The complete variable domain, with remaining parts taken from reference TRBV19 and TRBJ1-5, reads DGGITQSPKYLFRKEGQNVTLSCEQNLNHDAMYWYRQDPGQGLRLIYYSQIVNDFQKGDIAEGYSVSREKKESFPLTVTSAQKNPTAFYLCASSIAWDRNQPQHFGDGTRLSIL.

In this sample, this clonotype turned up many times. The chain uses TRBV12-3 or TRBV12-4 and TRBJ2-3; 10 bases map to TRBD1. CDR3 length equals 18 residues. Trimming removed 6 bases from V and 3 bases from J; junction bases left unmatched: 15. CDR3 bases: TGTGCCAGCAGACTATGGACAGGGGGACCACCTCTAACAGATACGCAGTATTTT. Translation gives CASRLWTGGPPLTDTQYF.

In its sample, this clonotype was seen many times. The chain is built from TRBV20-1 and TRBJ1-5; D gene unclear. Trimming removed 2 bases at V and 1 base at J, with 15 bases between. This CDR3 contains 16 residues. CDR1 and CDR2 from the germline V gene are DFQATT and SNEGSKA (reference sequence). CDR3 sequence: CSARLSGTRSNQPQHF. CDR3 sequence (DNA): TGCAGTGCTAGACTCTCGGGTACAAGGAGCAATCAGCCCCAGCATTTT.

This clonotype was counted many times. DNA of the CDR3: TGTGCCAGCAGCGTAGGGATTAACTATGGCTACACCTTC. This encodes CASSVGINYGYTF. V gene TRBV9 combines with J gene TRBJ1-2; D gene ambiguous. V lost 0 bases, J lost 1 base, and 4 bases lay in between. The germline gives CDR1 SGDLS, CDR2 YYNGEE. CDR3 size: 13 residues.

V gene TRBV5-5 combines with J gene TRBJ2-3; D may be TRBD2 (6 bases). V was trimmed by 0 bases and J by 3 bases, leaving 11 bases between them. Per germline, CDR1 SGHKS and CDR2 YYEKEE (reference sequence). This CDR3 is built from 15 residues. CDR3 DNA: TGTGCCAGCAGCTTGGACGGGGGTTGGACAGATACGCAGTATTTT. This sequence encodes CASSLDGGWTDTQYF.

This clonotype was seen repeatedly, ten times or more. V and J are TRBV9 and TRBJ2-3; 10 bases fit TRBD2. CDR1 SGDLS and CDR2 YYNGEE come from the germline V gene. Trimming removed 6 bases from V and 5 bases from J; junction bases left unmatched: 6. This CDR3 is built from 14 residues. CDR3 protein: CASTVSGGLDTQYF. The CDR3 DNA follows: TGTGCCAGCACCGTTAGCGGGGGGTTAGATACGCAGTATTTT.

The chain combines TRBV5-1 with TRBJ2-3; 9 bases are shared with TRBD1. V was clipped by 4 bases and J by 2 bases; unmatched bases: 8. The CDR3 has 16 residues. Germline-derived CDR1 and CDR2 are SGHRS and YFSETQ. The CDR3 DNA reads TGCGCCAGCAGCCAAGATGGGACAGGGCTCACAGATACGCAGTATTTT. Protein: CASSQDGTGLTDTQYF.

This clonotype appeared many times. This sequence joins TRBV5-5 and TRBJ2-4, with D tentatively TRBD1 (6 bases). The CDR3 contains 14 residues. The V end lost 2 bases, the J end lost 8 bases, and 14 bases lay between the germline ends. In germline, CDR1 is SGHKS, CDR2 YYEKEE (reference sequence). The chain's CDR3 is CASSFVGGHYIQYF. Written as DNA, the CDR3 is TGTGCCAGCAGCTTTGTAGGGGGACATTACATTCAGTACTTC.

This clonotype was observed at least ten times. This sequence joins TRBV7-8 and TRBJ1-5; the D gene is possibly TRBD1 (5 bases). V was pared by 3 bases and J by 6 bases, with 15 bases between. Germline V gene lookup returns CDR1 SGHVS and CDR2 FQNEAQ. This CDR3 is built from 15 residues. CDR3 protein: CASSFSTWGSQPQHF. For the CDR3, the DNA is TGTGCCAGCAGCTTTAGTACATGGGGGAGTCAGCCCCAGCATTTT. The full variable domain, rest sourced from reference TRBV7-8 and TRBJ1-5, is GAGVSQSPRYKVAKRGQDVALRCDPISGHVSLFWYQQALGQGPEFLTYFQNEAQLDKSGLPSDRFFAERPEGSVSTLKIQRTQQEDSAVYLCASSFSTWGSQPQHFGDGTRLSIL.

There are many counts of this clonotype. This chain connects TRBV9 to TRBJ1-6, with D possibly TRBD1 on 5 matching bases. The CDR3 extends over 15 amino acids. Trimming removed 4 bases at V and 7 bases at J, with 15 bases between. Germline values: CDR1 SGDLS, CDR2 YYNGEE. In DNA form, the CDR3 reads TGTGCCAGCAGCTCATCCTCGACAGTAAATTCACCCCTCCACTTT. It translates to CASSSSSTVNSPLHF.

This clonotype has at least ten counts. This chain uses TRBV7-2 with TRBJ2-3; 8 bases are a match to TRBD2. The CDR3 runs 16 residues. Unmatched junction bases numbered 9, after V lost 3 bases and J lost 4 bases. In germline, CDR1 is SGHTA, CDR2 FQGNSA. The CDR3 coding sequence is TGTGCCAGCAGCTTTTGGGGGCGGGGGGAGGCAGATACGCAGTATTTT. This encodes CASSFWGRGEADTQYF.

The chain links TRBV5-1 to TRBJ2-7, with D perhaps matching TRBD2 (5 bases). The CDR3 totals 12 residues. Per the germline V gene, CDR1 is SGHRS and CDR2 is YFSETQ. The germline V and J ends were trimmed by 4 bases and 5 bases, with 10 bases remaining between them. CDR3 region: CASSPGIDEQYF. CDR3 DNA sequence: TGCGCCAGCAGCCCGGGAATCGACGAGCAGTACTTC.

This clonotype was detected many times. CDR3 protein: CASSPEGTRAHEQYF. In nucleotides, the CDR3 is TGTGCCAGCAGTCCCGAGGGGACCCGGGCCCACGAGCAGTACTTC. V gene TRBV7-2 combines with J gene TRBJ2-7; D possibly uses TRBD1 or TRBD2 (5 bases each). CDR1 and CDR2 (germline): SGHTA, FQGNSA. CDR3 size: 15 residues. V was cut by 6 bases and J by 5 bases, with 20 bases left in between.

This clonotype showed up many times. V and J are TRBV19 and TRBJ2-1, with D possibly matching TRBD2 (6 bases). Trimming removed 0 bases at V and 3 bases at J, with 21 bases between. CDR1 is LNHDA, CDR2 SQIVND, per germline (reference sequence). CDR3 length equals 19 residues. The CDR3 sequence: CASSIDLIGGKGHYNEQFF. The DNA of the CDR3 is TGTGCCAGTAGTATAGATTTGATTGGAGGGAAAGGACACTACAATGAGCAGTTCTTC. The variable domain in full, with the rest retrieved from reference TRBV19 and TRBJ2-1, is DGGITQSPKYLFRKEGQNVTLSCEQNLNHDAMYWYRQDPGQGLRLIYYSQIVNDFQKGDIAEGYSVSREKKESFPLTVTSAQKNPTAFYLCASSIDLIGGKGHYNEQFFGPGTRLTVL.

This chain links TRBV14 with TRBJ1-1; the match to TRBD1 covers 8 bases. Losses at the gene ends were 3 bases for V and 3 bases for J; bases not matched to a gene: 6. CDR3 size: 15 residues. Germline V gene lookup returns CDR1 SGHDN and CDR2 FVKESK. This chain's CDR3 is CASSHGQGQYTEAFF. For the CDR3, the DNA is TGTGCCAGCAGCCACGGACAGGGACAATACACTGAAGCTTTCTTT.

As concerns this clonotype: This could be a read error, since a much larger clone is one nucleotide away. The chain is built from TRBV19 and TRBJ1-5; 8 bases are a match to TRBD1. The CDR3 sequence is 14 residues long. The V gene's germline CDR1 is LNHDA and CDR2 SQIVND (reference sequence). The CDR3 sequence: CGSSDRGGNQPQHF. The CDR3 DNA follows: TGTGGCAGTAGTGACAGGGGAGGCAATCAGCCCCAGCATTTT. The variable domain in full, completed from reference TRBV19 and TRBJ1-5, reads DGGITQSPKYLFRKEGQNVTLSCEQNLNHDAMYWYRQDPGQGLRLIYYSQIVNDFQKGDIAEGYSVSREKKESFPLTVTSAQKNPTAFYLCGSSDRGGNQPQHFGDGTRLSIL.

This clonotype was observed many times. V gene TRBV10-3 combines with J gene TRBJ2-5; TRBD1 matches at 8 bases. The length of the CDR3 is 15 residues. The V segment lost 10 bases and the J segment 5 bases; nucleotides outside the gene matches: 15. Germline V CDR1 and CDR2: ENHRY, SYGVKD. The CDR3 DNA follows: TGTGCCACCGCACTATTGACAGGGGAACGGGAGACCCAGTACTTC. Protein product: CATALLTGERETQYF.

This clonotype has at least ten counts. This rearrangement joins TRBV7-2 to TRBJ1-4, with 10 bases lining up with TRBD1. The CDR3 runs to 14 residues. Germline-derived CDR1 and CDR2 are SGHTA and FQGNSA. V trimming: 4 bases; J trimming: 5 bases; junction bases outside the gene matches: 1. CDR3 region: CASSSDRGNEKLFF. DNA for the CDR3: TGTGCCAGCAGCTCGGACAGGGGGAATGAAAAACTGTTTTTT.

This clonotype was found many times. V usage is TRBV7-9 and J usage is TRBJ1-2; possibly TRBD1 for D (5 bases). This CDR3 is 13 amino acids long. CDR1 and CDR2 (germline): SEHNR, FQNEAQ (reference sequence). The ends were cut back, 1 base at V and 5 bases at J, with 8 bases in the middle. CDR3 sequence (DNA): TGTGCCAGCAGCTTAGGCAGGGATTATGGCTACACCTTC. Amino acids: CASSLGRDYGYTF.